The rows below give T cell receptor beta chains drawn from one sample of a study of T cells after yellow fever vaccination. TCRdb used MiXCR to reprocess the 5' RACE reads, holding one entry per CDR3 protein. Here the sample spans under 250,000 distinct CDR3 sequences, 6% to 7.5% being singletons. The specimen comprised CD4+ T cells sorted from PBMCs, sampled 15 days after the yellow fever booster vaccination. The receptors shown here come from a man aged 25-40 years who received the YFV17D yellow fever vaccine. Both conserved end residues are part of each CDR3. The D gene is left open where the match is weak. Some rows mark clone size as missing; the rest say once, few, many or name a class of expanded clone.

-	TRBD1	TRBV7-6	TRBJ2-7	TGTGCCAGCAGCTTTGGACAGGGTATCTACGAGCAGTACTTC	CASSFGQGIYEQYF
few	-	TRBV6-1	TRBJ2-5	TGTGCCAGCAGGGGGGGCCCCCTCACGCAGACCCAGTACTTC	CASRGGPLTQTQYF
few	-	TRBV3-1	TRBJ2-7	TGTGCCAGCAGCCAAGGATTCTACGAGCAGTACTTC	CASSQGFYEQYF
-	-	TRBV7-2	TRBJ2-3	TGTGCCAGCAGCTTCAGAGGCGGAGCGAACACAGATACGCAGTATTTT	CASSFRGGANTDTQYF
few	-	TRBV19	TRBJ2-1	TGTGCCAGTAGTATGCCCGGGGGAATGAGAAATGAGCAGTTCTTC	CASSMPGGMRNEQFF
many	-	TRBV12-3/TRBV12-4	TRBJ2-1	TGTGCCAGCAATAGAGGGAGTGGCTCCTACAATGAGCAGTTCTTC	CASNRGSGSYNEQFF
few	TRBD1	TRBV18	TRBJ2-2	TGTGCCAGCTCACCACCACAGGGGGCGAACACCGGGGAGCTGTTTTTT	CASSPPQGANTGELFF
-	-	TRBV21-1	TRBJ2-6	TGTGCCACCGAATCCAGGACAGGGGTCCCCTCTGGGGCCAACGTCCTGACTTTC	CATESRTGVPSGANVLTF
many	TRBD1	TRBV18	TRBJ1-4	TGTGCCAGCTCACCACTGCCCGGGACAGGTGGCCAAAATGAAAAACTGTTTTTT	CASSPLPGTGGQNEKLFF
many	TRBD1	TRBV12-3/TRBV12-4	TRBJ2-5	TGTGCCAGCAGTCTGAGGACAGGGGGCCGCCAAGAGACCCAGTACTTC	CASSLRTGGRQETQYF
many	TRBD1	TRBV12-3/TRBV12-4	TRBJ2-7	TGTGCCAGCAGTTTAGTAGACAGGGGTTACGAGCAGTACTTC	CASSLVDRGYEQYF
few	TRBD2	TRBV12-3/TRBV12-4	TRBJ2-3	TGTGCCAGCAGTCTTGCGGGAGCGGACGCAGATACGCAGTATTTT	CASSLAGADADTQYF
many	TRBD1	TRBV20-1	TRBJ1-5	TGCAGTGCTAGAGATCGGGACAGTACTCTGGTTCAGCCCCAGCATTTT	CSARDRDSTLVQPQHF
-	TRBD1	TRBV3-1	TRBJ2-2	TGTGCCAGCAGCCGTCAGGACAGGACCGGGGAGCTGTTTTTT	CASSRQDRTGELFF
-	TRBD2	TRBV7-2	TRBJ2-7	TGTGCCAGCAGCTTAGGCTTTGCTAGCGGGAGGGACGAGCAGTACTTC	CASSLGFASGRDEQYF
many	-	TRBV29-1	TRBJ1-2	TGCAGCGTTATATCCGTGGCGTCAAGTGGCTACACCTTC	CSVISVASSGYTF
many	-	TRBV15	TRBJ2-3	TGTGCCACCAGCAATTTGTTCACAGATACGCAGTATTTT	CATSNLFTDTQYF
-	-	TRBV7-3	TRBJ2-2	TGTGCCAGCAGCCCCGGAGGACTCCGCACCGGGGAGCTGTTTTTT	CASSPGGLRTGELFF
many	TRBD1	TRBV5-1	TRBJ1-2	TGCGCCAGCAGCTCCGGACAGGGTGGGAACTATGGCTACACCTTC	CASSSGQGGNYGYTF
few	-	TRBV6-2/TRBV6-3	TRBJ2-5	TGTGCCAGCTGCAAGAGGACTGTATTAGAGACCCAGTACTTC	CASCKRTVLETQYF
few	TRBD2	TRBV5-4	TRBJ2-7	TGTGCCAGCAGCCCTTCGGCTAGCGGGTATTCCTACGAGCAGTACTTC	CASSPSASGYSYEQYF
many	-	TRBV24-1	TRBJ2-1	TGTGCCACCAGTGACCAAGGACAGAGAAAGGACAATGAGCAGTTCTTC	CATSDQGQRKDNEQFF
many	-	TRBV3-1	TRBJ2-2	TGTGCCAGCAGCCAAGTCAGGGGAGGTACCGGGGAGCTGTTTTTT	CASSQVRGGTGELFF
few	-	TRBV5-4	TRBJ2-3	TGTGCCAGCAGCGACGGGGGAAAAGGCACAGATACGCAGTATTTT	CASSDGGKGTDTQYF
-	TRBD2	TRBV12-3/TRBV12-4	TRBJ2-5	TGTGCCAGCAGCGTCCTAGCGGGAGGGCCTGGAGAGACCCAGTACTTC	CASSVLAGGPGETQYF
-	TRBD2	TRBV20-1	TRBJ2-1	TGCAGTGCTAGCCTAGCGGGAGGGCCGGTGGCATCTGAGCAGTTCTTC	CSASLAGGPVASEQFF
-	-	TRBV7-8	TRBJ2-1	TGTGCCAGCAGCCCGGCCGGAACAGCAGCGGAGCAGTTCTTC	CASSPAGTAAEQFF
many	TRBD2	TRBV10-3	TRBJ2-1	TGTGCCATCAGTGACCCGGGACTAAGCTCCTACAATGAGCAGTTCTTC	CAISDPGLSSYNEQFF
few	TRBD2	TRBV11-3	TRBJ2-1	TGTGCCAGCAGCTTAGGTAGCGGGAGAGGGAATGAGCAGTTCTTC	CASSLGSGRGNEQFF
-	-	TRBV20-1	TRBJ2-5	TGCAGTGCTAGACCCCAAGGGACAAGTCAGACCCAGTACTTC	CSARPQGTSQTQYF
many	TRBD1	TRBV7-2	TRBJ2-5	TGTGCCAGCACCCTCGGGGACAGAACACAAGAGACCCAGTACTTC	CASTLGDRTQETQYF
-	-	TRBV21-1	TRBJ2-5	TGTGCCACCCTTCCGAGCCCGGAGACCCAGTACTTC	CATLPSPETQYF
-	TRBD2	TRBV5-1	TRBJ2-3	TGCGCGACCCAAACGGGAGGAGGGGCAGATACGCAGTATTTT	CATQTGGGADTQYF
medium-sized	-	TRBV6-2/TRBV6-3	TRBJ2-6	TGTGCCATCGAAAGGAGGGGCTCTGGGGCCAACGTCCTGACTTTC	CAIERRGSGANVLTF
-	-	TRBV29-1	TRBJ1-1	TGCAGCGTTGAATCGACTCCGAACACTGAAGCTTTCTTT	CSVESTPNTEAFF
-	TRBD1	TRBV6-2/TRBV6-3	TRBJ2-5	TGTGCCAGACCTCGTGGGGACAGCCAAGAGACCCAGTACTTC	CARPRGDSQETQYF
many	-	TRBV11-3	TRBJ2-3	TGTGCCAGCAGCTTTTCCGGCACAGATACGCAGTATTTT	CASSFSGTDTQYF
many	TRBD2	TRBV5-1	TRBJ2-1	TGCGCCAGCAGCTTCGGTCCTAGCGGGAGCAACAATGAGCAGTTCTTC	CASSFGPSGSNNEQFF
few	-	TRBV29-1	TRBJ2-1	TGCAGCGTTGGAGGGAACAATGAGCAGTTCTTC	CSVGGNNEQFF
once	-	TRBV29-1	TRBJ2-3	TGCAGCTCCGACCTCGTTGGTACAGATACGCAGTATTTT	CSSDLVGTDTQYF
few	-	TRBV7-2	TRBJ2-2	TGTGCCAGCAGCACCCGAAGAGGCGGGACCGGGGAGCTGTTTTTT	CASSTRRGGTGELFF
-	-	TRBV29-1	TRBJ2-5	TGCAGCGTTGAAGTAGGGCCCAAGACCCAGTACTTC	CSVEVGPKTQYF
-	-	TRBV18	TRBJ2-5	TGTGCCAGCTCACCACCAGGGGGGAAGGAGACCCAGTACTTC	CASSPPGGKETQYF
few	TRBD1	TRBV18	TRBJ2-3	TGTGCCAGCTCCGGGGACAGGGGGCAAGCAGATACGCAGTATTTT	CASSGDRGQADTQYF
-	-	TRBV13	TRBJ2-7	TGTGCCAGCAGCTCCATGGACGGGGCCTACGAGCAGTACTTC	CASSSMDGAYEQYF
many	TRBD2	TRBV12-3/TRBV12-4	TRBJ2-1	TGTGCCAGCAGTTTCGGGATGACTAGCGGGAACCCTGGGCAGTTCTTC	CASSFGMTSGNPGQFF
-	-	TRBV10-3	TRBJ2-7	TGTGCCTGCCGGGACCTCAGTTCCTACGAGCAGTACTTC	CACRDLSSYEQYF
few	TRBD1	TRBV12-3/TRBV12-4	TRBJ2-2	TGTGCCAGCAGAAGTCCCGGGACAGGGGGGGGGGAGCTGTTTTTT	CASRSPGTGGGELFF
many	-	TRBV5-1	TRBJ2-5	TGCGCCAGCAGCTTGGAGGACTCTACTCGGGAGACCCAGTACTTC	CASSLEDSTRETQYF
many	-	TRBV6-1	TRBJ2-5	TGTGCCAGCAGTGCTTTAACAGGGAGGGAAGAGACCCAGTACTTC	CASSALTGREETQYF
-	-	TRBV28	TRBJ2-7	TGTGCCAGCAGTCCCAGACACCCGAGCTCCTACGAGCAGTACTTC	CASSPRHPSSYEQYF
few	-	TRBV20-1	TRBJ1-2	TGCAGTGCTAGAGATCCGTCGGCGGGGGCGGGTGGCTACACCTTC	CSARDPSAGAGGYTF
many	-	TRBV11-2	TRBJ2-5	TGTGCCAGCAGCCGGGGGCTCGGACAGCAAGAGACCCAGTACTTC	CASSRGLGQQETQYF
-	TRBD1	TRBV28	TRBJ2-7	TGTGCCAGCAGCTTGAATCAGGGGGCCATATCCTACGAGCAGTACTTC	CASSLNQGAISYEQYF
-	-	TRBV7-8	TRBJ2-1	TGTGCCAGCAGCCCCTCCTACGACAATGAGCAGTTCTTC	CASSPSYDNEQFF
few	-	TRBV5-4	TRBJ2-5	TGTGCCAGCAGCCTAAGTGCTTTGGCGAGAGAGACCCAGTACTTC	CASSLSALARETQYF
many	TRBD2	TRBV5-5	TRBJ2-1	TGTGCCAGCAGCTTATTAGCGGGGCTCTACAATGAGCAGTTCTTC	CASSLLAGLYNEQFF
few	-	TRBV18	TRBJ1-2	TGTGCCAGCTCACCAAAGGACGGAACCTATGGCTACACCTTC	CASSPKDGTYGYTF
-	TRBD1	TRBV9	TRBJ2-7	TGTGCCAGCAGCGTAGCAGCAGGGGGCTTTTACGAGCAGTACTTC	CASSVAAGGFYEQYF
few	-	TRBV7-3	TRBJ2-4	TGTGCCAGCAGCTTAGGACCCGACGGGGACATTCAGTACTTC	CASSLGPDGDIQYF